This T cell receptor beta chain was captured by sequencing in a study of blood T cell repertoires in COVID-19. Study-wide context: COVID-19 samples from acute and convalescent phases originated in the United States, Italy and Spain. In each case, the material was cDNA or gDNA derived from T cells, B-cell-depleted T cells, or PBMCs.

This clone was picked up one time. Looked up from germline, CDR1 is SGHRS and CDR2 is YFSETQ. Germline trimming cut 4 bases from V and 0 bases from J; bases unmatched to any gene: 3. The CDR3 extends over 14 amino acids. Study processing details: Cell counts per sample came from amplifying reference gene primers. This table comes from immunoSEQ multiplex PCR, and its TCRdb copy is limited to in-frame clones, with some not included. V, J and clone size were drawn from that table, and D and trimming were deduced from the DNA. The sample records approximately 130,000 clones, more than 70% being singletons.

The sequencing input was peripheral blood. The chain is built from TRBV5-1 and TRBJ1-2; 7 nucleotides match TRBD1. This sequence was found in a human donor in a cohort sampled during active COVID-19. DNA for the CDR3: TGCGCCAGCAGCCGGGACAGTGCTAACTATGGCTACACCTTC. Translation: CASSRDSANYGYTF.